This entry lists 21 T cell receptor beta chains sequenced from one sample in a study of cytomegalovirus exposure and HLA in healthy donors. PCR was performed using 60 Vbeta and 13 Jbeta primers. The method was immunoSEQ multiplex PCR; TCRdb's version includes in-frame clones alone and lacks a portion of them. In the table there are around 150,000 clones, 80% to 90% of which are singletons. The sequenced sample was PBMCs. These receptors all come from a woman aged 50 to 60 in good health and CMV-seronegative.

A remark on this clone: This CDR3 is also generated by other DNA sequences in the sample. The chain combines TRBV4-2 with TRBJ2-7; a possible D gene is TRBD2 (5 bases). V lost 0 bases and J 1 base, leaving 10 bases between the germline ends. In germline, CDR1 is LGHNA, CDR2 YNFKEQ. The CDR3 runs to 15 residues. Here the CDR3 reads CASSQEEGGSYEQYF. CDR3 DNA: TGTGCCAGCAGCCAAGAAGAGGGTGGATCCTACGAGCAGTACTTC.

Note on this clone: The sample contains more than one DNA sequence encoding this CDR3. The chain is built from TRBV9 and TRBJ2-2; no clear D gene. V lost 3 bases and J 2 bases, leaving 5 bases between the germline ends. The CDR3 covers 13 residues. From germline, CDR1 is SGDLS and CDR2 YYNGEE. The CDR3: CASSALNTGELFF. The CDR3 region has the DNA TGTGCCAGCAGCGCCCTCAACACCGGGGAGCTGTTTTTT.

The chain recombines TRBV6-6 with TRBJ1-2; weak D call: TRBD1 (6 bases). V was clipped by 2 bases and J by 2 bases, with 12 bases between them. Germline values: CDR1 MNHNY, CDR2 SVGAGI (reference sequence). The CDR3 is 15 residues long. Here the CDR3 DNA reads TGTGCCAGCAGTTACGGCCAGGGGCTGAACTATGGCTACACCTTC. Protein: CASSYGQGLNYGYTF.

This clone has just a few counts. The rearrangement uses TRBV4-1 and TRBJ2-1, with 11 bases lining up with TRBD2. This CDR3 region has 19 residues. V lost 3 bases, J lost 3 bases, and 13 bases stayed unmatched. Germline CDR1 MGHRA, CDR2 YSYEKL. In DNA form, the CDR3 reads TGCGCCAGCAGCCATCCAGGACTAGCGGGTCCATCCCTCTACAATGAGCAGTTCTTC. Encoded protein: CASSHPGLAGPSLYNEQFF.

This rearrangement joins TRBV7-8 to TRBJ1-5; D gene uncertain. The germline V and J ends were trimmed by 6 bases and 3 bases, with 15 bases remaining between them. Germline V gene lookup returns CDR1 SGHVS and CDR2 FQNEAQ. The CDR3 consists of 15 residues. The CDR3 coding sequence is TGTGCCAGCAGTAATGAAGACGGGTACAATCAGCCCCAGCATTTT. It translates to CASSNEDGYNQPQHF.

The chain links TRBV10-3 to TRBJ1-1, with TRBD1 identical over 7 bases. CDR3 length: 16 amino acids. The junction had 8 bases not matched to a gene; V was cut back by 4 bases and J by 0 bases. CDR1 ENHRY and CDR2 SYGVKD come from the germline V gene. The CDR3 reads CAISGQGWGMNTEAFF. CDR3 bases: TGTGCCATCAGTGGACAGGGTTGGGGGATGAACACTGAAGCTTTCTTT.

The rearrangement uses TRBV9 and TRBJ2-3; D possibly corresponds to TRBD1 (6 bases). Germline CDR1 SGDLS, CDR2 YYNGEE. This CDR3 spans 15 amino acids. Trimming pared 0 bases from V and 1 base from J, leaving 9 bases between. This chain's CDR3 is CASSVGQARTDTQYF. The CDR3 DNA sequence: TGTGCCAGCAGCGTAGGACAGGCACGCACAGATACGCAGTATTTT.

Concerning this clone itself: The junction does not match germline at one end; this may be a read error. The chain joins TRBV20-1 to TRBJ1-4; 9 nucleotides match TRBD1. The CDR3 consists of 9 residues. CDR1 DFQATT and CDR2 SNEGSKA come from the germline V gene (reference sequence). The CDR3 here is CSARGQGDF. CDR3 nucleotides: TGCAGTGCTAGGGGACAGGGAGATTTT.

The rearrangement links TRBV15 to TRBJ1-1; weak D call: TRBD1 (6 bases). The CDR3 consists of 13 residues. Germline values: CDR1 LNHNV, CDR2 YYDKDF (reference sequence). V shed 3 bases and J shed 4 bases, with 9 bases lying between them. The CDR3 here is CATSSQGPTEAFF. CDR3 in DNA: TGTGCCACCAGCAGTCAGGGGCCCACTGAAGCTTTCTTT.

The CDR3 here is CASSLYGQGPTGELFF. DNA of the CDR3: TGTGCCAGCAGCTTATATGGACAGGGGCCCACCGGGGAGCTGTTTTTT. This chain uses TRBV7-9 with TRBJ2-2; TRBD1 agrees at 9 bases. This CDR3 region has 16 residues. Germline assignment: CDR1 SEHNR and CDR2 FQNEAQ (reference sequence). V shed 2 bases, J shed 4 bases, and the junction held 5 bases outside the gene matches.

The sample holds one count of this clone. This sample also contains other DNA sequences that code for the same CDR3. The chain employs TRBV7-2 and TRBJ1-1; maybe TRBD1 (5 bases). The CDR3 has 15 amino acids. V was cut by 9 bases and J by 3 bases, with 20 bases left in between. Germline V lookup: CDR1 SGHTA, CDR2 FQGNSA. The CDR3 loop reads CASSLRAGLDTEAFF. CDR3 bases: TGTGCCAGTAGCCTAAGGGCAGGGTTGGACACTGAAGCTTTCTTT.

This clone appeared a few times. The gene calls are TRBV27 and TRBJ2-1, with D perhaps matching TRBD2 (5 bases). The V gene's germline CDR1 is MNHEY and CDR2 SMNVEV (reference sequence). Trimming shortened V by 5 bases and J by 9 bases, and 11 bases separated the two germline ends. The CDR3 contains 12 residues. This chain's CDR3 is CASSMGVSEQFF. The CDR3 nucleotides read TGTGCCAGCAGTATGGGAGTTAGTGAGCAGTTCTTC.

The V call is TRBV7-2, the J call TRBJ2-7; 10 nucleotides line up with TRBD1. The germline gives CDR1 SGHTA, CDR2 FQGNSA. The V segment lost 4 bases and the J segment 1 base; nucleotides outside the gene matches: 7. The CDR3 runs to 16 residues. The CDR3 bases are TGTGCCAGCAGCTCGTCGACAGGGGGCGCGTCCTACGAGCAGTACTTC. This sequence encodes CASSSSTGGASYEQYF.

J is TRBJ1-4 and V is TRBV28; the match to TRBD1 covers 7 bases. With V trimmed by 4 bases and J by 5 bases, 10 bases remained unmatched. This CDR3 is 16 amino acids long. Germline V gives CDR1 MDHEN, CDR2 SYDVKM. CDR3 sequence (DNA): TGTGCCAGCAGTTACGCTAGACAGGGTACCAATGAAAAACTGTTTTTT. Translating it yields CASSYARQGTNEKLFF.

J is TRBJ1-1 and V is TRBV15, with D perhaps matching TRBD1 (5 bases). Trimming removed 6 bases from V and 4 bases from J, with 12 bases in between. CDR1 is LNHNV and CDR2 is YYDKDF in the germline V gene (reference sequence). CDR3 length: 13 amino acids. The CDR3 coding sequence is TGTGCCACCAGTCAAGGGGTCGGCACTGAAGCTTTCTTT. It encodes CATSQGVGTEAFF.

The rearrangement uses TRBV18 and TRBJ2-7, with 7 nucleotides matching TRBD1. This CDR3 contains 15 residues. Per the germline V gene, CDR1 is KGHSH and CDR2 is LQKENI. V was clipped by 6 bases and J by 2 bases; unmatched bases: 10. DNA of the CDR3: TGTGCCAGCTCCCTCGGACAGGAATCCCCCTACGAGCAGTACTTC. Protein sequence: CASSLGQESPYEQYF.

This chain connects TRBV30 to TRBJ1-1, with TRBD1 matching 7 bases. The germline V gene has CDR1 GTSNPN and CDR2 SVGIG (reference sequence). V shed 2 bases, J shed 11 bases, and the junction held 17 bases outside the gene matches. The CDR3 loop spans 15 amino acids. The chain's CDR3 is CAWSPPGQPHQGAFF. The CDR3 DNA follows: TGTGCCTGGAGTCCCCCGGGACAGCCCCATCAGGGGGCTTTCTTT.

The V and J genes are TRBV2 and TRBJ1-6; 8 bases map to TRBD1. V was pared by 0 bases and J by 9 bases, with 4 bases of the junction left unmatched. Germline lookup yields CDR1 SNHLY and CDR2 FYNNEI. The CDR3 length is 15 residues. This chain's CDR3 is CASSEAPGGGSPLHF. As DNA, the CDR3 is TGTGCCAGCAGTGAAGCGCCAGGGGGCGGTTCACCCCTCCACTTT. The variable domain in full, with the rest retrieved from reference TRBV2 and TRBJ1-6, is EPEVTQTPSHQVTQMGQEVILRCVPISNHLYFYWYRQILGQKVEFLVSFYNNEISEKSEIFDDQFSVERPDGSNFTLKIRSTKLEDSAMYFCASSEAPGGGSPLHFGNGTRLTVT.

This clone occurred once. The chain is built from TRBV2 and TRBJ2-3; 8 positions match TRBD1. Germline CDR1 and CDR2: SNHLY and FYNNEI. CDR3 size: 12 residues. After removal of 6 bases from V and 5 bases from J, the junction contained 1 base not matched to a gene. The CDR3 protein is CASSRGQDTQYF. In nucleotides, the CDR3 is TGTGCCAGCAGCAGGGGGCAAGATACGCAGTATTTT.

This sequence joins TRBV7-2 and TRBJ2-3, with D perhaps TRBD2 (6 bases). Trimming took off 4 bases at V and 2 bases at J, with 13 bases between the two ends. Germline values: CDR1 SGHTA, CDR2 FQGNSA. CDR3 length equals 15 residues. CDR3 in amino acids: CASSSDGTHTDTQYF. In nucleotides, the CDR3 is TGTGCCAGCAGCTCTGATGGGACTCACACAGATACGCAGTATTTT.

V is TRBV5-6 and J is TRBJ2-5, with 9 bases matching TRBD1. With 3 bases clipped from V and 5 bases from J, the junction kept 5 bases outside the gene matches. This CDR3 region has 14 residues. Germline V CDR1 and CDR2: SGHDT, YYEEEE. The CDR3 nucleotides are TGTGCCAGCAGCTCGGGACAGGGAATGGAGACCCAGTACTTC. It specifies CASSSGQGMETQYF.